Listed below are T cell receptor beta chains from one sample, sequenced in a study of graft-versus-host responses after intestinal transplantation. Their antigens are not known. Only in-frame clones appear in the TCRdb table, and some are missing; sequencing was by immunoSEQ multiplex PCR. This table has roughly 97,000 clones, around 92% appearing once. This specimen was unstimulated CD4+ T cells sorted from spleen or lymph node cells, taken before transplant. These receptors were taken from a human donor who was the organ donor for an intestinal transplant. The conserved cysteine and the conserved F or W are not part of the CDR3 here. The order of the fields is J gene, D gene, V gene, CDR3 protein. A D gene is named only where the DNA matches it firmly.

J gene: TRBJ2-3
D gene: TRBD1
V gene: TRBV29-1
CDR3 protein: SADRDTNTQY

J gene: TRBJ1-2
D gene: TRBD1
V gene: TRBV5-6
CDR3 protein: ASNIQGGIYGYT

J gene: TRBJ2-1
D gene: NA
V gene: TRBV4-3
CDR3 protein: ASSQVKGSRLDNEQF

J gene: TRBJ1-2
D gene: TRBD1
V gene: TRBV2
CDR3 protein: ASSPGGNYGYT

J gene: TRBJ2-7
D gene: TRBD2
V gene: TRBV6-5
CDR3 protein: ASSPMRGGTYEQY

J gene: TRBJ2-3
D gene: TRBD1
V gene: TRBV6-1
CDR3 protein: ASSAGQGATDTQY

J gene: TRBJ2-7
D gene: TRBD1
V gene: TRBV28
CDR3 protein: ASSFLPGGTYEQY

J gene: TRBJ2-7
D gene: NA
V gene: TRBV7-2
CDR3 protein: ASSFGRGASYEQY

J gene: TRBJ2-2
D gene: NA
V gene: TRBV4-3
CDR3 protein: ASSREPGSGTGELF

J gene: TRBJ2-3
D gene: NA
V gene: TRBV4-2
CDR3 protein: ASSPPGPDTQY

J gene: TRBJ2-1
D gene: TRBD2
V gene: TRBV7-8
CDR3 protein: ASSLSTSGGNEQF